Listed below are T cell receptor beta chains from one sample, sequenced in a study of CD8 T cells in ankylosing spondylitis. TCRdb re-called the 5' RACE reads with MiXCR, one entry per CDR3 protein. This sample yields 350,000 or so distinct CDR3 sequences, of which 14% to 15% are seen a single time; 0.95% to 1.4% belongs to the top ten. The sequencing sample was made of blood, either unsorted or a sorted T cell fraction (not recorded which). Every receptor here comes from a male donor with ankylosing spondylitis or in good health (not recorded which). CDR3s include the opening cysteine and the closing phenylalanine or tryptophan.

TRBV29-1,12,CSVEPGRGGYTF
TRBV20-1,16,CSAPTLAGGGVGELFF
TRBV3-1,17,CASSQDLGTKSSYEQYF
TRBV5-6,15,CASSSGVKYKNIQYF
TRBV9,16,CASSVRGTYSGNTIYF
TRBV29-1,14,CSVGGLAGKETQYF
TRBV19,16,CASSMTGTGSFQPQHF
TRBV5-1,17,CASSLDGTGGGTDTQYF
TRBV20-1,13,CSAPGLPTDTQYF
TRBV20-1,13,CSASGGRTTEAFF
TRBV20-1,10,CSAYYNEQFF
TRBV5-1,16,CASSNGLAETYNEQFF
TRBV12-3/TRBV12-4,15,CASSFGEGAMYGYTF
TRBV20-1,15,CSASNSGRPQETQYF
TRBV5-5,17,CASSRTGGPINNSPLHF
TRBV5-1,14,CASSPRPDSYEQYF
TRBV12-3/TRBV12-4,13,CASRSFSNSPLHF
TRBV4-1,16,CASSQRRGDLNTEAFF
TRBV10-1,13,CASTATRTGELFF
TRBV7-2,15,CASSLEQRDNQPQHF
TRBV10-3,12,CAISGWGGGQYF
TRBV5-1,17,CASSLAGTSGNADTQYF
TRBV19,14,CASSIDRAFNEQFF
TRBV4-1,15,CASSQDLSATYEQYF
TRBV6-2/TRBV6-3,15,CASSYTQNIYNEQFF
TRBV30,13,CAWSRGSPYEQYF
TRBV10-3,16,CAISESPSGSGNIQYF
TRBV7-2,15,CASSLDPRAKNIQYF
TRBV20-1,14,CSAVAQTSNQPQHF
TRBV4-2,17,CASSPNFGAGITDTQYF
TRBV5-5,18,CASSLRPSIAGEAGELFF
TRBV7-2,15,CASSLVGQGRDEQFF
TRBV5-1,13,CASSWTGPGGYTF
TRBV6-1,14,CASSDTWTSYEQYF
TRBV12-3/TRBV12-4,13,CASRQLGVNRYTF
TRBV11-2,14,CASSFTSGAETQYF
TRBV29-1,14,CSVDQAGGPDEQFF
TRBV5-1,13,CASSPTQGYEQYF
TRBV5-1,12,CASSLTNYGYTF
TRBV6-5,15,CASSWGARSTDTQYF
TRBV12-5,15,CASGILVSGANVLTF
TRBV5-6,16,CASSVYSQRLLSPLHF
TRBV24-1,15,CATSGGGAPYNEQFF
TRBV19,14,CASSIGDASYEQYF